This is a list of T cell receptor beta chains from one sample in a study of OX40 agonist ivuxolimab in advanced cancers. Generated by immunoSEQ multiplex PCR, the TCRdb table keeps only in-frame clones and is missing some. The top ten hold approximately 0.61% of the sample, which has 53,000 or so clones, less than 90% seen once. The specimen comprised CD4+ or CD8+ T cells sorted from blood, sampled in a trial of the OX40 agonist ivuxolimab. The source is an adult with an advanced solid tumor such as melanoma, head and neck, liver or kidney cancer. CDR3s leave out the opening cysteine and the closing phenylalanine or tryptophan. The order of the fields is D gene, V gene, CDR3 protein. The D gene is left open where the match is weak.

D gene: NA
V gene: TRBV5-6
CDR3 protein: ASSGIPGENQY

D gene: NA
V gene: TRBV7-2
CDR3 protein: ASSLVGGGEGNSPLH

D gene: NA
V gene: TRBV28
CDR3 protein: ASSLRNLYNEQF

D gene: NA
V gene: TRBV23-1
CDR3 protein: ALYGPKSSYNEQF

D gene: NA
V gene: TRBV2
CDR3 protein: ASSEEPEQPQH

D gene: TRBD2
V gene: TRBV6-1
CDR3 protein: ASSESSGRRLRTDTQY

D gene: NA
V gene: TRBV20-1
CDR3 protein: SASMSYEQY

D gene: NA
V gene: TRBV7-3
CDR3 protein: ASRRAPASNEQF

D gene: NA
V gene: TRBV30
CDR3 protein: AWMLIGSGANVLT

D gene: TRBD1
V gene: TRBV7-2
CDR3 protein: ASSYGTGKGNTIY

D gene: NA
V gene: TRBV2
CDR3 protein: ANTIPRGQSKGAF

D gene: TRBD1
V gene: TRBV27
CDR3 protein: ASRPRGGTGTYSPLH

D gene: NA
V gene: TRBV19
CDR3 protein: ASSIDISSQY

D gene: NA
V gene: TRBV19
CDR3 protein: ASSIYGEAF

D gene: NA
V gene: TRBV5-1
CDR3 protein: ASSLVGGSTDTQY

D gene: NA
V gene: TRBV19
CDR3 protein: ASSPFGADLTDTQY

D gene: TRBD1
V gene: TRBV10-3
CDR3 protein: ASSGGTGVAHEQY

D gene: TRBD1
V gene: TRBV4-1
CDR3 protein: ASSQPLSGGEQY

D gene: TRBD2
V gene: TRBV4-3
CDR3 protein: ASSQDPRGLASGANVLT

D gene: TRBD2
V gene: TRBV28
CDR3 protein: ASSSPSGSEYEQY

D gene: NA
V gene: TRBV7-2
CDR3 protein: ASSLIGARGYT

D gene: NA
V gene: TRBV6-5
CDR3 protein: ASRTPAILGGYT

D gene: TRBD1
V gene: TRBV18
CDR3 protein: ASSPGQIYTEAF

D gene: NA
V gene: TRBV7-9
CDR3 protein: ASSLAPTQETQY

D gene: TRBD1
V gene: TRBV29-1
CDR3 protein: SVETGGTGYT

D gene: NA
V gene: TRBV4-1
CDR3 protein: ASSQEMAGASYNEQF

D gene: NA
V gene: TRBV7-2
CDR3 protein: ASSLRAGSTDTQY

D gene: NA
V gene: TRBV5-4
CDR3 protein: ASSLGGRGYTDTQY

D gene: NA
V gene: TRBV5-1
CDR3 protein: ASSLAQGGEQY

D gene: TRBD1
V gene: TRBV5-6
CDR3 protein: ASSSLGQTNYGYT

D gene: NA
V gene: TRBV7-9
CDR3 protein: ASSLAGGPDEQF

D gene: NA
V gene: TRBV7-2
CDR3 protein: ASSLASGKGNTEAF

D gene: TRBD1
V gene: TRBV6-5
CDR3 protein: ASSYGTGSTNTEAF

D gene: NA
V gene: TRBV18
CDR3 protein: ASSQQGVWTF

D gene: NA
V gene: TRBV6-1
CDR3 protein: ASSDAGAASWGYT

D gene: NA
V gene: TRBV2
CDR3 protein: ASTWNGGANTEAF

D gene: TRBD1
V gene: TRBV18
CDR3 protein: ASSDRATSSYNEQF

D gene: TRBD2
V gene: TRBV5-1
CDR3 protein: ASSPFASGGGETQY

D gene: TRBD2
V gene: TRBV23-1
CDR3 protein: ASSHPGLPNLIQY

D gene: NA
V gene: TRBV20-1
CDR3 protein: SGSTDTQY

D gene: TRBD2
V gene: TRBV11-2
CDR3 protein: ASSLGVSGIKETQY

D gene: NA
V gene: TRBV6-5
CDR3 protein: ASSSLVDIEAF

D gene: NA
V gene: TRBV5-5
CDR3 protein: ASSQDEWVNYGYT

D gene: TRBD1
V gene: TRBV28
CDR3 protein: ASSLLVGTGVAYGYT

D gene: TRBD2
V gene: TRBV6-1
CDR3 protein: ASSDPWGAGGINEQF

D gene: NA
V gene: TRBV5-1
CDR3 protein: ASSFASKNTEAF

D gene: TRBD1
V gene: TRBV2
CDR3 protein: ASTPGQGSYNEQF